This T cell receptor (beta chain) was profiled in a study of monozygotic twins with inflammatory bowel disease (dated by TCRdb to the late 2010s). A note on the overall study: A total of roughly 28 monozygotic twin pairs were included in the full study, comprising nine German pairs (four IBD-concordant, five IBD-discordant) and 19 IBD-discordant Danish pairs. Within discordant pairs, disease-associated traits were sought mainly by comparing IBD patients with their genetically identical healthy co-twins. Each individual had, on average, about 151 000 unique TCRalpha sequences and 181 000 unique TCRbeta sequences available for analysis. The study at large found these results: Compared with healthy twins, IBD patients shared fewer clonotypes with other individuals, and the difference was most pronounced in patients with signs of disease activity. IBD patients had lower TCRbeta repertoire diversity, measured by the inverse Simpson index, than their healthy co-twins. Because patients were on differing immunosuppressive treatments, the repertoires may have picked up extra background noise and inter-individual variability. Distinction between different T cell subtypes could not be achieved in the analysis. The results gave no support for a single strong signal or clonotype linked to IBD. Repertoire similarity did not differ between concordant and discordant twins, which could be due to limited statistical power.

Library prep was done by 5' RACE. For each TCR library, 3,500 to 4,500 ng of total RNA was used. For each sample, cDNA synthesis with SMARTScribe reverse transcriptase was split into eight separate reactions. During cDNA synthesis, template switching introduced unique molecular identifiers that contained a 6-nucleotide sample barcode. Two nested PCRs of 16 and 9 cycles amplified the TCRalpha and TCRbeta cDNA, and bead purification followed each PCR. Before amplification, cDNA was treated with uracil DNA-glycosylase and purified using the QIAquick PCR purification kit. The second PCR was the step at which Illumina TruSeq-compatible adapters and sample-specific barcodes were added. TapeStation and Qubit were used to check library quality and concentration, and 5 to 6 ng of each library went into the pool. Pooled libraries were sequenced on an Illumina HiSeq2500 single-index Rapid Run with 2 x 100 bp reads and custom sequencing primers. Per the authors' processing: PCR and sequencing errors were corrected by UMI-based consensus assembly using MiGEC version 1.2.6. V(D)J alignment, clonotype assembly and CDR3 extraction were performed with MiXCR version 2.1.1. To normalise gene usage, clonotype sharing and MAIT/NKT TCR abundance, the analysis used the top 1000, 10 000 and 20 000 clonotypes per sample. Diversity was computed as the inverse Simpson index with the vegan R package after downsampling to 27 000 UMIs. Paired Mann-Whitney U tests on discordant twin pairs were used, with Benjamini-Hochberg multiple-testing correction. Based on TCRdb reprocessing of the reads, there is one entry per CDR3 protein sequence, and DNA is missing. TCRdb, rather than the study authors, made the V and J calls. This sample's table has entries for about 160,000 distinct CDR3 sequences. 2% to 3% of the sample lies in the top ten.

The CDR3 contains 15 residues, cysteine and phenylalanine counted. The record lacks a DNA sequence. As for this clonotype: Its recognized antigen is unknown.

From each donor, a roughly 2.3 ml peripheral blood sample was collected into PAXgene tubes and stored at -80 degrees C. Total RNA was isolated from whole blood with the PAXgene blood miRNA kit on an automated QIAcube, without T cell sorting. Peripheral blood from monozygotic twin pairs, either concordant or discordant for inflammatory bowel disease, underwent deep TCRalpha and TCRbeta repertoire profiling that used unique molecular barcoding. Smoking habits were recorded for all twin pairs, and each individual was classified as a current, former or never smoker. The specimen was blood. This TCR came from a human donor with ulcerative colitis or Crohn's disease, or a healthy co-twin of an affected twin (not recorded which). Rearrangement joined TRBV12-3 or TRBV12-4 to TRBJ2-1; TCRdb's D call of TRBD1 is untestable without DNA. The CDR3 in this case is CASTPLGVSRNEQFF.